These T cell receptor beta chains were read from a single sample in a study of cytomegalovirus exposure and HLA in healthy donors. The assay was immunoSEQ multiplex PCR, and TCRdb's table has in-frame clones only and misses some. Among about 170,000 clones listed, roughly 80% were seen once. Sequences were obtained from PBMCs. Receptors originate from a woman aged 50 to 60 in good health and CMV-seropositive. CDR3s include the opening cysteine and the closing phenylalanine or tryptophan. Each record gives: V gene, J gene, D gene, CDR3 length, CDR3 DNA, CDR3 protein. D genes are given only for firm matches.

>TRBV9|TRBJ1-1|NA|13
TGTGCCAGCAGCCCTGATTTGGCTGCTGAAGCTTTCTTT
CASSPDLAAEAFF
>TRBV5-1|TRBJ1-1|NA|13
TGCGCCAGCAGCTTCCAGGGGCGGACTGAAGCTTTCTTT
CASSFQGRTEAFF
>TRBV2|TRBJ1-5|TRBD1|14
TGTGCCAGCAGTTGGACAGGTAGCAATCAGCCCCAGCATTTT
CASSWTGSNQPQHF
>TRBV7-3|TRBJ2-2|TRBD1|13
TGTGCCAGCAGCACAGGGGGTCCGGGGGAGCTGTTTTTT
CASSTGGPGELFF
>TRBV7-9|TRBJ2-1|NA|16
TGTGCCAGCAGCGCTGGACTAACACCCTCCTACAATGAGCAGTTCTTC
CASSAGLTPSYNEQFF
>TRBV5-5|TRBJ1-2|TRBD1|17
TGTGCCAGCAGCTTGTATCCCCAGGACAGGGAAGACCTTGGCTACACCTTC
CASSLYPQDREDLGYTF
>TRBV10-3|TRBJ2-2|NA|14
TGTGCCATCACTGCAGTCCTGAACACCGGGGAGCTGTTTTTT
CAITAVLNTGELFF
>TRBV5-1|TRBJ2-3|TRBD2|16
TGCGCCAGCAGCTTGGGTAGCGGGCCCAGCACAGATACGCAGTATTTT
CASSLGSGPSTDTQYF
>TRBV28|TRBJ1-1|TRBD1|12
TGTGCCAGCAGCAGGGGGACCACTGAAGCTTTCTTT
CASSRGTTEAFF
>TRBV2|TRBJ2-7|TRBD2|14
TGTGCCAGCAGGGCACCGGGACTAGCTTGGGAGCAGTACTTC
CASRAPGLAWEQYF